A selection of T cell receptor beta chains follows, all from one sample in a study of blood T cells in healthy people across ages. Each CDR3 protein gets one entry after TCRdb re-called the 5' RACE reads with MiXCR. The table lists about 780,000 distinct CDR3 sequences, more than 25% of them singletons. These data were also filed under a second study, of T cells of mothers and their children.

Sequencing used blood. The receptors shown here come from a boy younger than 18 in good health. The CDR3 runs from the conserved cysteine through the conserved F or W. The D gene is left open where the match is weak. Size tells how often a clone was seen (once, few, many) or the class of an expanded clone, and some rows leave it out.

j_gene: TRBJ1-1
d_gene: -
abundance: -
v_gene: TRBV10-3
CDR3aa: CAISESQNTEAFF
CDR3nt: TGTGCCATCAGTGAGTCCCAGAACACTGAAGCTTTCTTT

j_gene: TRBJ1-1
d_gene: -
abundance: -
v_gene: TRBV30
CDR3aa: CAWAQGGTEAFF
CDR3nt: TGTGCCTGGGCACAGGGAGGCACTGAAGCTTTCTTT

j_gene: TRBJ2-7
d_gene: TRBD1
abundance: -
v_gene: TRBV20-1
CDR3aa: CSASRTGGEQYF
CDR3nt: TGCAGTGCTAGTCGGACAGGGGGCGAGCAGTACTTC

j_gene: TRBJ1-6
d_gene: -
abundance: -
v_gene: TRBV6-1
CDR3aa: CASSDCKEGSEGSGPLHF
CDR3nt: TGTGCCAGCAGTGATTGTAAGGAGGGTTCGGAGGGGAGTGGACCCCTCCACTTT

j_gene: TRBJ2-7
d_gene: -
abundance: -
v_gene: TRBV3-1
CDR3aa: CASSQALDRSYEQYF
CDR3nt: TGTGCCAGCAGCCAAGCCCTCGACCGTTCCTACGAGCAGTACTTC

j_gene: TRBJ1-6
d_gene: -
abundance: few
v_gene: TRBV7-9
CDR3aa: CASSLKDGNSPLHF
CDR3nt: TGTGCCAGCAGCTTAAAGGACGGTAATTCACCCCTCCACTTT

j_gene: TRBJ1-1
d_gene: -
abundance: few
v_gene: TRBV4-1
CDR3aa: CASSQEGDWGRTEAFF
CDR3nt: TGCGCCAGCAGCCAAGAGGGAGACTGGGGAAGGACTGAAGCTTTCTTT

j_gene: TRBJ1-4
d_gene: TRBD1
abundance: -
v_gene: TRBV25-1
CDR3aa: CASSAYRGLGEKLFF
CDR3nt: TGTGCCAGCAGTGCGTACAGGGGGCTAGGAGAAAAACTGTTTTTT

j_gene: TRBJ1-2
d_gene: TRBD1
abundance: -
v_gene: TRBV6-5
CDR3aa: CASSYGPGQGEGGYTF
CDR3nt: TGTGCCAGCAGTTATGGTCCGGGACAGGGGGAAGGTGGCTACACCTTC

j_gene: TRBJ1-1
d_gene: -
abundance: -
v_gene: TRBV2
CDR3aa: CASREGTGKGTEAFF
CDR3nt: TGTGCCAGCAGGGAGGGAACAGGGAAGGGCACTGAAGCTTTCTTT

j_gene: TRBJ2-1
d_gene: -
abundance: few
v_gene: TRBV7-9
CDR3aa: CASSSNSFVRSEQFF
CDR3nt: TGTGCCAGCAGCTCCAACTCGTTCGTTCGGAGTGAGCAGTTCTTC

j_gene: TRBJ2-7
d_gene: TRBD1
abundance: few
v_gene: TRBV29-1
CDR3aa: CSVETGQGISYEQYF
CDR3nt: TGCAGCGTGGAAACTGGACAGGGTATCTCCTACGAGCAGTACTTC

j_gene: TRBJ1-5
d_gene: -
abundance: -
v_gene: TRBV7-2
CDR3aa: CASSLQIRQPQHF
CDR3nt: TGTGCCAGCAGCCTACAAATCAGGCAGCCCCAGCATTTT

j_gene: TRBJ1-4
d_gene: -
abundance: few
v_gene: TRBV7-2
CDR3aa: CASSSTDFREKLFF
CDR3nt: TGTGCCAGCAGCTCGACCGATTTTCGGGAAAAACTGTTTTTT

j_gene: TRBJ1-2
d_gene: -
abundance: -
v_gene: TRBV4-1
CDR3aa: CASSQATGTNGYTF
CDR3nt: TGCGCCAGCAGCCAAGCAACCGGGACGAATGGCTACACCTTC

j_gene: TRBJ2-1
d_gene: TRBD2
abundance: -
v_gene: TRBV5-1
CDR3aa: CASSLVPSGVYNEQFF
CDR3nt: TGCGCCAGCAGCTTGGTCCCTAGCGGGGTCTACAATGAGCAGTTCTTC

j_gene: TRBJ2-1
d_gene: -
abundance: few
v_gene: TRBV11-2
CDR3aa: CASSPRWDPSYNEQFF
CDR3nt: TGTGCCAGCAGCCCAAGGTGGGATCCCTCCTACAATGAGCAGTTCTTC

j_gene: TRBJ2-7
d_gene: -
abundance: -
v_gene: TRBV20-1
CDR3aa: CSARSWDSYEQYF
CDR3nt: TGCAGTGCTCGCTCCTGGGATAGCTACGAGCAGTACTTC

j_gene: TRBJ1-2
d_gene: -
abundance: -
v_gene: TRBV11-2
CDR3aa: CASSLEGRNGYTF
CDR3nt: TGTGCCAGCAGCTTAGAGGGCAGGAATGGCTACACCTTC

j_gene: TRBJ2-5
d_gene: -
abundance: -
v_gene: TRBV9
CDR3aa: CASSALDQETQYF
CDR3nt: TGTGCCAGCAGCGCCCTGGACCAAGAGACCCAGTACTTC

j_gene: TRBJ2-7
d_gene: TRBD1
abundance: -
v_gene: TRBV7-2
CDR3aa: CASSWTGQSHEQYF
CDR3nt: TGTGCCAGCAGCTGGACGGGACAGTCCCACGAGCAGTACTTC

j_gene: TRBJ2-4
d_gene: -
abundance: few
v_gene: TRBV7-9
CDR3aa: CASSPLQGVLAKNIQYF
CDR3nt: TGTGCCAGCAGCCCCCTCCAAGGGGTACTCGCCAAAAACATTCAGTACTTC

j_gene: TRBJ1-3
d_gene: -
abundance: few
v_gene: TRBV6-1
CDR3aa: CASSDSVDTIYF
CDR3nt: TGTGCCAGCAGTGATTCTGTGGACACCATATATTTT

j_gene: TRBJ2-7
d_gene: TRBD1
abundance: few
v_gene: TRBV14
CDR3aa: CASSQTDRSYEQYF
CDR3nt: TGTGCCAGCAGCCAGACGGACAGGTCCTACGAGCAGTACTTC

j_gene: TRBJ2-5
d_gene: TRBD2
abundance: few
v_gene: TRBV6-5
CDR3aa: CASSYPGVAGRRETQYF
CDR3nt: TGTGCCAGCAGTTATCCCGGGGTAGCGGGTAGGAGAGAGACCCAGTACTTC

j_gene: TRBJ2-1
d_gene: -
abundance: few
v_gene: TRBV5-1
CDR3aa: CASSVRTPSTSSVNEQFF
CDR3nt: TGCGCCAGCAGCGTCCGGACTCCTTCGACTTCCTCGGTCAATGAGCAGTTCTTC

j_gene: TRBJ2-7
d_gene: -
abundance: -
v_gene: TRBV7-8
CDR3aa: CASSLRRGDYEQYF
CDR3nt: TGTGCCAGCAGCTTGCGAAGGGGGGACTACGAGCAGTACTTC

j_gene: TRBJ2-6
d_gene: -
abundance: -
v_gene: TRBV9
CDR3aa: CASSVGPSSGANVLTF
CDR3nt: TGTGCCAGCAGCGTTGGGCCCTCCTCTGGGGCCAACGTCCTGACTTTC

j_gene: TRBJ2-5
d_gene: TRBD2
abundance: -
v_gene: TRBV11-2
CDR3aa: CASSLWAASGLQETQYF
CDR3nt: TGTGCCAGCAGCTTATGGGCGGCTAGCGGGTTGCAGGAGACCCAGTACTTC

j_gene: TRBJ1-2
d_gene: -
abundance: few
v_gene: TRBV4-1
CDR3aa: CASRRGEPQVNYGYTF
CDR3nt: TGCGCCAGCAGACGAGGCGAACCACAGGTTAACTATGGCTACACCTTC

j_gene: TRBJ2-6
d_gene: -
abundance: -
v_gene: TRBV18
CDR3aa: CASSPLVVRANVLTF
CDR3nt: TGTGCCAGCTCACCACTCGTTGTGCGGGCCAACGTCCTGACTTTC

j_gene: TRBJ2-5
d_gene: -
abundance: few
v_gene: TRBV7-3
CDR3aa: CASSLRAGPQGTQYF
CDR3nt: TGTGCCAGCAGCTTAAGAGCGGGCCCCCAGGGGACCCAGTACTTC

j_gene: TRBJ1-2
d_gene: TRBD1
abundance: -
v_gene: TRBV6-5
CDR3aa: CASSSHDRGSYGYTF
CDR3nt: TGTGCCAGCAGTTCCCACGACAGGGGATCCTATGGCTACACCTTC

j_gene: TRBJ2-5
d_gene: TRBD2
abundance: few
v_gene: TRBV3-1
CDR3aa: CASNRLTSRVEETQYF
CDR3nt: TGTGCCAGCAACCGACTGACTAGCCGAGTTGAAGAGACCCAGTACTTC

j_gene: TRBJ2-5
d_gene: TRBD2
abundance: -
v_gene: TRBV9
CDR3aa: CASTAGLAVETQYF
CDR3nt: TGTGCCAGCACGGCGGGGCTAGCGGTCGAGACCCAGTACTTC

j_gene: TRBJ2-5
d_gene: TRBD2
abundance: -
v_gene: TRBV7-7
CDR3aa: CASSLDPSGEETQYF
CDR3nt: TGTGCTAGCAGCTTAGACCCTAGCGGGGAAGAGACCCAGTACTTC

j_gene: TRBJ1-4
d_gene: TRBD1
abundance: few
v_gene: TRBV5-1
CDR3aa: CASSIVGQGYRDEKLFF
CDR3nt: TGCGCCAGCAGCATTGTGGGACAGGGTTATCGGGATGAAAAACTGTTTTTT

j_gene: TRBJ2-7
d_gene: TRBD1
abundance: -
v_gene: TRBV6-5
CDR3aa: CASSYLGQGIVYEQYF
CDR3nt: TGTGCCAGCAGTTACTTGGGACAGGGTATTGTATACGAGCAGTACTTC

j_gene: TRBJ1-4
d_gene: TRBD1
abundance: few
v_gene: TRBV2
CDR3aa: CASSYPDRENEKLFF
CDR3nt: TGTGCCAGCAGTTACCCGGACAGGGAGAATGAAAAACTGTTTTTT

j_gene: TRBJ1-1
d_gene: TRBD1
abundance: -
v_gene: TRBV10-3
CDR3aa: CAIRGQGNTEAFF
CDR3nt: TGTGCCATCAGGGGACAGGGGAACACTGAAGCTTTCTTT

j_gene: TRBJ2-1
d_gene: TRBD2
abundance: -
v_gene: TRBV7-2
CDR3aa: CASSVRGGYNEQFF
CDR3nt: TGTGCCAGCTCGGTGCGGGGGGGGTACAATGAGCAGTTCTTC

j_gene: TRBJ2-1
d_gene: -
abundance: few
v_gene: TRBV12-3/TRBV12-4
CDR3aa: CASSPGSSEQFF
CDR3nt: TGTGCCAGCAGTCCAGGTTCGAGTGAGCAGTTCTTC

j_gene: TRBJ2-7
d_gene: TRBD1
abundance: many
v_gene: TRBV28
CDR3aa: CASSLADRGGYEQYF
CDR3nt: TGTGCCAGCAGTTTAGCGGACAGGGGCGGGTACGAGCAGTACTTC

j_gene: TRBJ2-5
d_gene: TRBD2
abundance: -
v_gene: TRBV20-1
CDR3aa: CSARDASGGVGQETQYF
CDR3nt: TGCAGTGCTAGAGACGCTAGCGGGGGGGTGGGTCAAGAGACCCAGTACTTC

j_gene: TRBJ2-6
d_gene: TRBD1
abundance: -
v_gene: TRBV9
CDR3aa: CASSTTGVGANILTF
CDR3nt: TGTGCCAGCAGCACCACAGGGGTTGGGGCCAACATCCTGACTTTC

j_gene: TRBJ2-3
d_gene: -
abundance: few
v_gene: TRBV14
CDR3aa: CASSQDLIGPPITDTQYF
CDR3nt: TGTGCCAGCAGCCAAGATCTTATTGGGCCCCCTATCACAGATACGCAGTATTTT

j_gene: TRBJ1-2
d_gene: -
abundance: -
v_gene: TRBV4-2
CDR3aa: CASSEGRGLDYGYTF
CDR3nt: TGTGCCAGCAGTGAGGGAAGGGGGTTAGACTATGGCTACACCTTC

j_gene: TRBJ2-1
d_gene: -
abundance: -
v_gene: TRBV7-2
CDR3aa: CASSSGQFF
CDR3nt: TGTGCCAGCAGCTCCGGGCAGTTCTTC

j_gene: TRBJ1-2
d_gene: -
abundance: few
v_gene: TRBV9
CDR3aa: CASSVSASLYYGYTF
CDR3nt: TGTGCCAGCAGCGTATCGGCGAGTCTGTATTATGGCTACACCTTC

j_gene: TRBJ2-5
d_gene: -
abundance: -
v_gene: TRBV6-1
CDR3aa: CASSETGREKTQYF
CDR3nt: TGTGCCAGCAGTGAAACGGGACGGGAGAAGACCCAGTACTTC

j_gene: TRBJ2-5
d_gene: TRBD2
abundance: few
v_gene: TRBV25-1
CDR3aa: CASSSHLGLAGAGWYF
CDR3nt: TGTGCCAGCAGTTCTCATTTGGGACTAGCGGGGGCCGGTTGGTACTTC

j_gene: TRBJ1-3
d_gene: -
abundance: -
v_gene: TRBV20-1
CDR3aa: CSARDRQPSGNTIYF
CDR3nt: TGCAGTGCTAGAGATCGCCAGCCCTCTGGAAACACCATATATTTT

j_gene: TRBJ2-1
d_gene: -
abundance: few
v_gene: TRBV6-1
CDR3aa: CASSRGASQNEQFF
CDR3nt: TGTGCCAGCAGTCGAGGGGCTAGTCAGAATGAGCAGTTCTTC

j_gene: TRBJ2-3
d_gene: -
abundance: -
v_gene: TRBV25-1
CDR3aa: CASSDPGESDTQYF
CDR3nt: TGTGCCAGCAGTGACCCGGGGGAATCAGATACGCAGTATTTT

j_gene: TRBJ2-1
d_gene: TRBD2
abundance: -
v_gene: TRBV7-9
CDR3aa: CASSPRGKTSGGHNEQFF
CDR3nt: TGTGCCAGCAGCCCGCGGGGGAAGACTAGCGGGGGCCACAATGAGCAGTTCTTC

j_gene: TRBJ2-7
d_gene: -
abundance: -
v_gene: TRBV28
CDR3aa: CASSSGIKSSYEQYF
CDR3nt: TGTGCCAGCAGTTCTGGGATAAAGAGCTCCTACGAGCAGTACTTC

j_gene: TRBJ2-4
d_gene: -
abundance: many
v_gene: TRBV5-1
CDR3aa: CASSSQGGAKNIQYF
CDR3nt: TGCGCCAGCAGCTCGCAGGGGGGAGCCAAAAACATTCAGTACTTC

j_gene: TRBJ1-4
d_gene: -
abundance: few
v_gene: TRBV30
CDR3aa: CAWSVRGGTEKLFF
CDR3nt: TGTGCCTGGAGTGTAAGGGGGGGCACAGAAAAACTGTTTTTT

j_gene: TRBJ1-2
d_gene: TRBD1
abundance: -
v_gene: TRBV28
CDR3aa: CASSLSQGAIYGYTF
CDR3nt: TGTGCCAGCAGTTTATCGCAGGGGGCGATCTATGGCTACACCTTC